These T cell receptor beta chains were read from a single sample in a study of T cell responses to AZD1222 COVID-19 vaccine. TCRdb keeps only in-frame clones here, not all; method: immunoSEQ multiplex PCR. The sample carries just over 150,000 clones, over 75% recorded once. Material: peripheral blood, obtained on day 0 of AZD1222 vaccination. The origin of the receptors is an adult in good health. CDR3s include the opening cysteine and the closing phenylalanine or tryptophan. The order of the fields is CDR3 DNA, CDR3 protein, V gene, clone size, J gene, D gene. A D gene is named only where the DNA matches it firmly. Not all rows give a size; the values are once, few, many and, for expanded clones, a class.

cdr3_nt: TGTGCCAGCAGTCCAGTGGTAGCGGGAGGGGATGAGCAGTTCTTC
cdr3_aa: CASSPVVAGGDEQFF
v_call: TRBV7-3
clone_size: -
j_call: TRBJ2-1
d_call: TRBD2

cdr3_nt: TGTGCCAGCGACAGGGGGGACGCAGATACGCAGTATTTT
cdr3_aa: CASDRGDADTQYF
v_call: TRBV12-3/TRBV12-4
clone_size: -
j_call: TRBJ2-3
d_call: TRBD1

cdr3_nt: TGTGCCAGCAGCTTTACAGGGGAAGCCTCACCCCTCCACTTT
cdr3_aa: CASSFTGEASPLHF
v_call: TRBV27
clone_size: -
j_call: TRBJ1-6
d_call: TRBD1

cdr3_nt: TGTGCCAGTAGTATAGACGGCTCTGGGGCCAACGTCCTGACTTTC
cdr3_aa: CASSIDGSGANVLTF
v_call: TRBV19
clone_size: -
j_call: TRBJ2-6
d_call: -

cdr3_nt: TGTGCCAGCAGCCCACAGGGGGCCCGCTCCTACGAGCAGTACTTC
cdr3_aa: CASSPQGARSYEQYF
v_call: TRBV6-5
clone_size: -
j_call: TRBJ2-7
d_call: TRBD1

cdr3_nt: TGTGCCAGCAGTTACAGGGAGGGCGGGGAGCTGTTTTTT
cdr3_aa: CASSYREGGELFF
v_call: TRBV27
clone_size: -
j_call: TRBJ2-2
d_call: -

cdr3_nt: TGCAGCGTTGAAAGGGATTGGGACACTGAAGCTTTCTTT
cdr3_aa: CSVERDWDTEAFF
v_call: TRBV29-1
clone_size: -
j_call: TRBJ1-1
d_call: -

cdr3_nt: TGTGCCAGCAGTTTACGACAGGGTTCGGGGGGAAACACCATATATTTT
cdr3_aa: CASSLRQGSGGNTIYF
v_call: TRBV28
clone_size: -
j_call: TRBJ1-3
d_call: TRBD1

cdr3_nt: TGTGCCAGCTCACCACGACAGTTGACTGGAAACACCATATATTTT
cdr3_aa: CASSPRQLTGNTIYF
v_call: TRBV18
clone_size: once
j_call: TRBJ1-3
d_call: -

cdr3_nt: TGTGCCAGCAGTACCCGGACAGGGGGCCAGGAAAAACTGTTTTTT
cdr3_aa: CASSTRTGGQEKLFF
v_call: TRBV28
clone_size: -
j_call: TRBJ1-4
d_call: TRBD1

cdr3_nt: TGTGCCTGGAGTGTCGGCGGCGCCACTGAAGCTTTCTTT
cdr3_aa: CAWSVGGATEAFF
v_call: TRBV30
clone_size: -
j_call: TRBJ1-1
d_call: -

cdr3_nt: TGTGCCAGCAGCTTAGGGCCGGGGACAGCTAACTATGGCTACACCTTC
cdr3_aa: CASSLGPGTANYGYTF
v_call: TRBV7-2
clone_size: -
j_call: TRBJ1-2
d_call: TRBD1

cdr3_nt: TGCAGTGCTAGGAAGCCAGATACGCAGTATTTT
cdr3_aa: CSARKPDTQYF
v_call: TRBV20-1
clone_size: -
j_call: TRBJ2-3
d_call: -

cdr3_nt: TGTGCCAGCAGCTTAGCGGGAGGTTTGTACGAGCAGTACTTC
cdr3_aa: CASSLAGGLYEQYF
v_call: TRBV6-2/TRBV6-3
clone_size: -
j_call: TRBJ2-7
d_call: TRBD2

cdr3_nt: TGTGCCAGCAGCCCCGTACGGGGGGCGAACACTGAAGCTTTCTTT
cdr3_aa: CASSPVRGANTEAFF
v_call: TRBV6-5
clone_size: -
j_call: TRBJ1-1
d_call: -

cdr3_nt: TGTGCCAGCAGCCAAGGTGGGGGCGGAAACACCATATATTTT
cdr3_aa: CASSQGGGGNTIYF
v_call: TRBV3-1/TRBV3-2
clone_size: once
j_call: TRBJ1-3
d_call: -

cdr3_nt: TGTGCCATCAGTCCTCCTAGCGGGAGGGGCCGGGGTTCCGAGCAGTACTTC
cdr3_aa: CAISPPSGRGRGSEQYF
v_call: TRBV10-3
clone_size: -
j_call: TRBJ2-7
d_call: TRBD2

cdr3_nt: TGTGCCAGCAGTTTTAGCGGGATCTACAATGAGCAGTTCTTC
cdr3_aa: CASSFSGIYNEQFF
v_call: TRBV27
clone_size: once
j_call: TRBJ2-1
d_call: TRBD2

cdr3_nt: TGTGCCAGCAGTTTCTTACTAGCGGGAGTAACGGAGACCCAGTACTTC
cdr3_aa: CASSFLLAGVTETQYF
v_call: TRBV28
clone_size: -
j_call: TRBJ2-5
d_call: TRBD2

cdr3_nt: TGTGCCAGCAGCCCCCACGATGGGGACCCTTATGGCTACACCTTC
cdr3_aa: CASSPHDGDPYGYTF
v_call: TRBV7-8
clone_size: -
j_call: TRBJ1-2
d_call: -

cdr3_nt: TGCAGCGTTGGGTTCGGTGGCAGCGAGCAGTACTTC
cdr3_aa: CSVGFGGSEQYF
v_call: TRBV29-1
clone_size: -
j_call: TRBJ2-7
d_call: -

cdr3_nt: TGTGCCTTTTCGGCAGTCCTTCCTGAGCAGTTCTTC
cdr3_aa: CAFSAVLPEQFF
v_call: TRBV30
clone_size: -
j_call: TRBJ2-1
d_call: -

cdr3_nt: TGTGCCAGCAGCTCCGGGACAACGAACAATGAGCAGTTCTTC
cdr3_aa: CASSSGTTNNEQFF
v_call: TRBV27
clone_size: -
j_call: TRBJ2-1
d_call: -